The 21 T cell receptor beta chains presented below share a single source sample, sequenced in a study of blood T cell repertoires in COVID-19 (dated by TCRdb to 2019 to 2021). Libraries were constructed by the immunoSEQ multiplex PCR assay. TCRdb took this table from immuneACCESS and kept in-frame rearrangements with V and J called. Such tables lack part of the clones; where checked against another copy, unresolved V genes explain under half of the gap, and the rest is unexplained. Present in this sample are under 500,000 clones, roughly 89% of which were seen just once. 4% to 5.5% of the sample lies in the top ten. Input material: peripheral blood. The receptors here all came from a woman aged 25 to 39 with acute or convalescent COVID-19.

The V call is TRBV6-5, the J call TRBJ1-2, with D hard to call. V lost 0 bases, J lost 6 bases, and 11 bases lay in between. The germline V gene has CDR1 MNHEY and CDR2 SVGAGI. This CDR3 region has 14 residues. CDR3 bases: TGTGCCAGCAGTTACTCTTGGAAGACTGATGGCTACACCTTC. Translating it yields CASSYSWKTDGYTF.

The chain employs TRBV2 and TRBJ2-5; 14 bases are shared with TRBD2. CDR3 length: 14 residues. Germline CDR1 and CDR2: SNHLY and FYNNEI. Trimming took 7 bases from V and 4 from J; bases not matched to a gene: 2. CDR3 sequence: CASMGLAGVETQYF. The CDR3 DNA reads TGTGCCAGCATGGGACTAGCGGGGGTAGAGACCCAGTACTTC.

This chain connects TRBV28 to TRBJ2-1, with TRBD1 as a possible D gene (6 bases). The CDR3 covers 14 residues. CDR1 MDHEN and CDR2 SYDVKM come from the germline V gene. Trimming shortened V by 5 bases and J by 9 bases, and 17 bases separated the two germline ends. This CDR3 reads CASSPQGSRGEQFF. The DNA for the CDR3 is TGTGCCAGCAGTCCACAGGGATCTCGTGGTGAGCAGTTCTTC.

This clone was detected only once. The rearrangement joins TRBV28 to TRBJ2-1; 9 bases match TRBD1. The CDR3 sequence is 14 residues long. With V trimmed by 5 bases and J by 8 bases, 7 bases remained unmatched. CDR1 is MDHEN and CDR2 is SYDVKM in the germline V gene. The CDR3 DNA follows: TGTGCCAGCAGTGGACAGGGGAGGAATTATGAGCAGTTCTTC. Translated: CASSGQGRNYEQFF.

A few counts support this clone. The V call is TRBV9, the J call TRBJ1-3; weak D call: TRBD1 (5 bases). This CDR3 is 15 amino acids long. The germline V gene has CDR1 SGDLS and CDR2 YYNGEE. Trimming removed 3 bases at V and 0 bases at J, with 10 bases between. The CDR3 region has the DNA TGTGCCAGCAGCGCCGCAGGGAACTCTGGAAACACCATATATTTT. Residues: CASSAAGNSGNTIYF.

The J gene is TRBJ2-3, the V gene TRBV2, with 9 bases aligning to TRBD1. The CDR3 contains 16 residues. V lost 5 bases to trimming and J lost 2 bases; unmatched junction nucleotides: 8. CDR1 and CDR2 (germline): SNHLY, FYNNEI. CDR3 amino acids: CASSNRDRDFTDTQYF. For the CDR3, the DNA is TGTGCCAGCAGTAACCGGGACAGGGACTTCACAGATACGCAGTATTTT.

This rearrangement joins TRBV28 to TRBJ2-3, with TRBD1 identical over 10 bases. The CDR3 has 15 amino acids. With 6 bases clipped from V and 5 bases from J, the junction kept 8 bases outside the gene matches. Germline lookup yields CDR1 MDHEN and CDR2 SYDVKM. The CDR3 sequence: CASRPDRGHKDTQYF. In nucleotides, the CDR3 is TGTGCCAGCAGGCCCGACAGGGGGCATAAAGATACGCAGTATTTT.

In the case of this clone: Other nucleotide sequences from this sample produce the same CDR3. This rearrangement joins TRBV29-1 to TRBJ2-1; TRBD2 is a possible D gene (5 bases). Germline V gives CDR1 SQVTM, CDR2 ANQGSEA. The CDR3 contains 10 residues. The germline V and J ends were trimmed by 3 bases and 9 bases, with 6 bases remaining between them. The DNA for the CDR3 is TGCAGCGTTGAGGCGGGTGAGCAGTTCTTC. It is translated as CSVEAGEQFF.

The V and J genes are TRBV2 and TRBJ2-1, with 11 bases aligning to TRBD2. The CDR3 covers 15 residues. Germline V gives CDR1 SNHLY, CDR2 FYNNEI. The V segment lost 5 bases and the J segment 7 bases; nucleotides outside the gene matches: 7. CDR3 sequence: CASSIRLAGLNEQFF. The CDR3 DNA is TGTGCCAGCAGTATACGACTAGCGGGGTTAAATGAGCAGTTCTTC.

The CDR3 DNA reads TGTGCCAGCAGCCAAGATCGTGGAGAAAAAGGCTACACCTTC. Translation gives CASSQDRGEKGYTF. The chain uses TRBV14 and TRBJ1-2; no firm D call. There are 14 residues in the CDR3. Per germline, CDR1 SGHDN and CDR2 FVKESK. Between the trimmed V and J ends, which lost 0 bases and 8 bases, there was a span of 13 bases.

This chain joins TRBV27 and TRBJ2-1; the D gene is possibly TRBD1 (5 bases). V gave up 5 bases and J gave up 9 bases, with 8 bases separating them. Germline-derived CDR1 and CDR2 are MNHEY and SMNVEV (reference sequence). This CDR3 spans 11 amino acids. CDR3 sequence: CASSPGIEQFF. The CDR3 nucleotides are TGTGCCAGCAGTCCAGGGATTGAGCAGTTCTTC.

This chain links TRBV25-1 with TRBJ2-7, with TRBD2 as a possible D gene (5 bases). Trimming left V 7 bases short and J 7 bases short, with 17 bases between. Germline CDR1 MGHDK, CDR2 SYGVNS. This CDR3 is built from 13 residues. CDR3 sequence reads: CASIPDVGGEQYF. The CDR3 nucleotides read TGTGCCAGCATCCCGGACGTCGGCGGGGAGCAGTACTTC.

This chain uses TRBV28 with TRBJ1-1, with D perhaps TRBD1 (5 bases). This CDR3 spans 14 amino acids. The germline CDR1 and CDR2 sequences are MDHEN and SYDVKM. Trimming left V 4 bases short and J 3 bases short, with 12 bases between. The CDR3 DNA is TGTGCCAGCAGTTCCTCAGGGTTGGACACTGAAGCTTTCTTT. Amino acids: CASSSSGLDTEAFF. The whole variable domain, filled in from reference TRBV28 and TRBJ1-1, reads DVKVTQSSRYLVKRTGEKVFLECVQDMDHENMFWYRQDPGLGLRLIYFSYDVKMKEKGDIPEGYSVSREKKERFSLILESASTNQTSMYLCASSSSGLDTEAFFGQGTRLTVV.

V usage is TRBV2 and J usage is TRBJ1-2, with D possibly being TRBD1 (5 bases). V lost 8 bases and J 5 bases, leaving 18 bases between the germline ends. Germline V gives CDR1 SNHLY, CDR2 FYNNEI. CDR3 size: 14 residues. CDR3 residues: CASRTPQGGYGYTF. Here the CDR3 DNA reads TGTGCCAGCCGAACACCCCAGGGAGGTTATGGCTACACCTTC. Full variable domain (remainder filled in from reference TRBV2 and TRBJ1-2): EPEVTQTPSHQVTQMGQEVILRCVPISNHLYFYWYRQILGQKVEFLVSFYNNEISEKSEIFDDQFSVERPDGSNFTLKIRSTKLEDSAMYFCASRTPQGGYGYTFGSGTRLTVV.

This chain connects TRBV4-1 to TRBJ2-5; tentative D call: TRBD1 (6 bases). Germline V CDR1 and CDR2: MGHRA, YSYEKL. The CDR3 is 18 residues long. The V end was cut by 4 bases, the J end by 5 bases, with 26 bases between. Written as DNA, the CDR3 is TGCGCCAGCAGCCCAGCCGTCTCCCCAGGGGCCCTAAAGGAGACCCAGTACTTC. It yields the protein CASSPAVSPGALKETQYF.

The chain carries TRBV7-2 and TRBJ1-1, with D unresolved. The germline gives CDR1 SGHTA, CDR2 FQGNSA. Between the trimmed V and J ends, which lost 3 bases and 2 bases, there was a span of 10 bases. This CDR3 is built from 14 residues. The CDR3 coding sequence is TGTGCCAGCAGCTTGGGAGCAGCTAACACTGAAGCTTTCTTT. This translates into CASSLGAANTEAFF.

The rearrangement joins TRBV30 to TRBJ2-2, with 9 bases matching TRBD1. Germline V gives CDR1 GTSNPN, CDR2 SVGIG (reference sequence). V gave up 5 bases and J gave up 7 bases; unmatched junction bases: 8. The CDR3 is 14 residues long. CDR3 region: CAWSRDRVGGELFF. As DNA, the CDR3 is TGTGCCTGGTCTAGGGACAGGGTAGGCGGGGAGCTGTTTTTT.

This chain uses TRBV4-1 with TRBJ2-1, with 9 bases matching TRBD2. This CDR3 region has 18 residues. The trim removed 0 bases at V and 5 bases at J, leaving 11 bases unmatched. Per the germline V gene, CDR1 is MGHRA and CDR2 is YSYEKL. The CDR3 DNA reads as TGCGCCAGCAGCCAAGATTTGTTTGGGCTAGCGGGGCACAATGAGCAGTTCTTC. This gives the protein CASSQDLFGLAGHNEQFF.

The V call is TRBV11-2, the J call TRBJ1-3; no clear D. This CDR3 contains 14 residues. Germline CDR1 and CDR2: SGHAT and FQNNGV. With 6 bases removed from V and 3 bases from J, the gap between germline ends came to 12 bases. CDR3 in amino acids: CASSSPRLGNTIYF. In DNA, the CDR3 is TGTGCCAGCAGTTCCCCGAGGCTTGGAAACACCATATATTTT.

V gene TRBV7-2 combines with J gene TRBJ2-4, with a possible D match to TRBD1 (5 bases). The CDR3 is 16 residues long. Per germline, CDR1 SGHTA and CDR2 FQGNSA. Deletions cut 2 bases from V and 0 bases from J, with 11 bases between. CDR3 sequence reads: CASSLRTNLAKNIQYF. The CDR3 region has the DNA TGTGCCAGCAGCTTAAGGACAAATCTAGCCAAAAACATTCAGTACTTC.

This clone showed up just once. The CDR3 DNA reads as TGTGCCAGCAGCTCAGCCGGGACAGGATCCTACGAGCAGTACTTC. Protein product: CASSSAGTGSYEQYF. This chain uses TRBV5-4 with TRBJ2-7; 8 bases align to TRBD1. The V segment lost 3 bases and the J segment 1 base; nucleotides outside the gene matches: 6. The CDR3 is 15 residues long. Germline V lookup: CDR1 SGHNT, CDR2 YYREEE (reference sequence).